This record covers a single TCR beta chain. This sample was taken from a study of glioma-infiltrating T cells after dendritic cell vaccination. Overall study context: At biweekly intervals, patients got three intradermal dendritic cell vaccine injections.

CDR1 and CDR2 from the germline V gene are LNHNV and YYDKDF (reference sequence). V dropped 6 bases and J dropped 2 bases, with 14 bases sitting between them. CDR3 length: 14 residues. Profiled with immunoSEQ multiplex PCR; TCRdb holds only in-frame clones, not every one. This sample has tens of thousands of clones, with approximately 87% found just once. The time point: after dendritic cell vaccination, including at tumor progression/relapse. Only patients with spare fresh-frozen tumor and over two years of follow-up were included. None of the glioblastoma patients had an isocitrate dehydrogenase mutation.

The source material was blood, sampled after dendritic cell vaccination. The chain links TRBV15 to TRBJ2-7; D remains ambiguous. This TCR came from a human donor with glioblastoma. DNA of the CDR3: TGTGCCACCAGAGGAGAAGTTCTTCCCTACGAGCAGTACTTC. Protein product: CATRGEVLPYEQYF. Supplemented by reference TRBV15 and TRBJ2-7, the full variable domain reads DAMVIQNPRYQVTQFGKPVTLSCSQTLNHNVMYWYQQKSSQAPKLLFHYYDKDFNNEADTPDNFQSRRPNTSFCFLDIRSPGLGDTAMYLCATRGEVLPYEQYFGPGTRLTVT.